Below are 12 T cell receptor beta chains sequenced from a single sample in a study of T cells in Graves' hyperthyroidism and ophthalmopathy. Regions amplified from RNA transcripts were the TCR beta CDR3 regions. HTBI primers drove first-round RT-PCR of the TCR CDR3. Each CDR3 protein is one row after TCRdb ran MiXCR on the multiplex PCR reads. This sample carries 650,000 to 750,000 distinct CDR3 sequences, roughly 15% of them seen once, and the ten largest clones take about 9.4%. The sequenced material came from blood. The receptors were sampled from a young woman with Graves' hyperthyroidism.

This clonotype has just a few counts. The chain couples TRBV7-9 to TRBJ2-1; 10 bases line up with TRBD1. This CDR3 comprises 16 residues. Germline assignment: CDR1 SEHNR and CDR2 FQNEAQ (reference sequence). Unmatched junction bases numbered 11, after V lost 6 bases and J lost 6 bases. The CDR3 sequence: CASRVSGTGDGNEQFF. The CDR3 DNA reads TGTGCCAGCAGAGTATCCGGGACAGGGGATGGCAATGAGCAGTTCTTC.

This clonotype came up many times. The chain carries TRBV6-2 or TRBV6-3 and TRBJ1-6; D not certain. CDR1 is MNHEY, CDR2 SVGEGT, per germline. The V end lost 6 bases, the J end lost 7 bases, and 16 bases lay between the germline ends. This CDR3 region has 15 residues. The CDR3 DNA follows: TGTGCCAGCAGAGCGATTTTAGAGGGCAATTCACCCCTCCACTTT. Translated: CASRAILEGNSPLHF.

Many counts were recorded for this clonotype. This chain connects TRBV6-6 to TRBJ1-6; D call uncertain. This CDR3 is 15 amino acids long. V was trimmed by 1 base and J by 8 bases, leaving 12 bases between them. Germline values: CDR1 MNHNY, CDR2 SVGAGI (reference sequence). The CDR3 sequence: CASSYFWGIDSPLHF. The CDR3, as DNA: TGTGCCAGCAGTTACTTTTGGGGTATTGATTCACCCCTCCACTTT.

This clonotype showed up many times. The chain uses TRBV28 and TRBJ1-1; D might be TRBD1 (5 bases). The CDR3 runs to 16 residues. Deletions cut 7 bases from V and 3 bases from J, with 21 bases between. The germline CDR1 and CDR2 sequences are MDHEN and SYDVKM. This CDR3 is CASINLVHTGDTEAFF. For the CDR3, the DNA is TGTGCCAGCATTAACCTGGTCCACACGGGGGACACTGAAGCTTTCTTT. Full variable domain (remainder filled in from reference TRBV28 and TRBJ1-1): DVKVTQSSRYLVKRTGEKVFLECVQDMDHENMFWYRQDPGLGLRLIYFSYDVKMKEKGDIPEGYSVSREKKERFSLILESASTNQTSMYLCASINLVHTGDTEAFFGQGTRLTVV.

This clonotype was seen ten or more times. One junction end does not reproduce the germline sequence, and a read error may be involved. The CDR3 sequence: CSARAAGELFF. The CDR3 DNA sequence: TGCAGTGCTAGAGCGGCAGGGGAGCTGTTCTTC. V is TRBV20-1 and J is TRBJ2-1; D perhaps matches TRBD1 (6 bases). From germline, CDR1 is DFQATT and CDR2 SNEGSKA (reference sequence). This CDR3 spans 11 amino acids.

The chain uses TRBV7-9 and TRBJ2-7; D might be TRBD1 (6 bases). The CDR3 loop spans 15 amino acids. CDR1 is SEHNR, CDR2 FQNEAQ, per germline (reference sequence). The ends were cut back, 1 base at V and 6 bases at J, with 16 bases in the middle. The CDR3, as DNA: TGTGCCAGCAGCTTAGTGAAAAACAGGGTCAGCGAGCAGTACTTC. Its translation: CASSLVKNRVSEQYF.

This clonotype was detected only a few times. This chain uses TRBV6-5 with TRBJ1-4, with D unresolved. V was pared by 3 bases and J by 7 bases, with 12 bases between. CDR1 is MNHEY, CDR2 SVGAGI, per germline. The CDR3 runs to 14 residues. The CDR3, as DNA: TGTGCCAGCAGTTATCACGGCGGACGTGAAAAACTGTTTTTT. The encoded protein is CASSYHGGREKLFF.

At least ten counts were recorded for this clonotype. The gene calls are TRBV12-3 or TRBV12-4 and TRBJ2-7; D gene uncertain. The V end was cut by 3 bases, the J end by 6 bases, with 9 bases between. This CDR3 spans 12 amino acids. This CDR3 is CASSFGVGEQYF. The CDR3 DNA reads TGTGCCAGCAGTTTTGGGGTGGGCGAGCAGTACTTC.

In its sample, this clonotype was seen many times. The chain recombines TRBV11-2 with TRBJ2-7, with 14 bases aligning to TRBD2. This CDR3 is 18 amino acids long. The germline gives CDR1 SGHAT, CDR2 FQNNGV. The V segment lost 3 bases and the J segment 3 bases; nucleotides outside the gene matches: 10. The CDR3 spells CASSFPTNGTSGSYEQYF. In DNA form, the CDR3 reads TGTGCCAGCAGCTTTCCAACCAACGGGACTAGCGGGAGCTACGAGCAGTACTTC.

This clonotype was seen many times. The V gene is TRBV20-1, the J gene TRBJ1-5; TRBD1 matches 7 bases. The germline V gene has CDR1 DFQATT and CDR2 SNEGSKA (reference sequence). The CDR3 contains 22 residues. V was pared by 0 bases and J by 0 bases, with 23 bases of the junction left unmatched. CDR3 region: CSARDEAPSVPRTGYSNQPQHF. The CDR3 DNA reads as TGCAGTGCTAGAGATGAGGCCCCCTCCGTACCGCGGACAGGTTATAGCAATCAGCCCCAGCATTTT.

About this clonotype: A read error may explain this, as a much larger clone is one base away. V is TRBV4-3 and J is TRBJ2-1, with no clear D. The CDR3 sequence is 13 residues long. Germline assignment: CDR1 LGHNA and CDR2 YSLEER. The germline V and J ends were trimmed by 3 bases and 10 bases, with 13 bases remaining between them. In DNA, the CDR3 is TGCGCCAGCAGCCAGGACGGCCCCTACGAGCAGTTCTTC. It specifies CASSQDGPYEQFF.

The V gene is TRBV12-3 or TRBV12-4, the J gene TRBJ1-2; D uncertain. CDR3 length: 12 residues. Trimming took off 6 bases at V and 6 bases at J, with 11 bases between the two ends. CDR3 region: CASRDYANGYTF. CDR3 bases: TGTGCCAGCAGGGACTACGCCAATGGCTACACCTTC.